This T cell receptor beta chain is from a study of spatial heterogeneity in lung cancer (dated by TCRdb to the late 2010s). Background for the entire study: More beta-chain than alpha-chain transcripts were consistently detected, likely reflecting higher beta-chain transcript abundance. In the raw uncorrected reads, each unique combination of TCR and UMI appeared more than ten times on average. The study quantitatively compared TCR alpha and beta repertoires across multiple tumor regions, matched nontumor lung and blood in non-small cell lung cancer. Nonsynonymous mutation counts, determined by whole-exome sequencing of tumor tissue, were related to features of the TCR repertoire. Both alpha and beta chains were TCR-sequenced in samples taken at surgery, namely 220 tumor regions, more than 62 matched nontumor lung samples and 56 PBMC samples.

The paper as a whole reports these results and caveats: Confirming at a functional level the hypothesis that regional TCRs recognize regional mutations was considered to require additional single-cell paired TCR alpha and beta sequencing. Ubiquitous expanded tumor TCRs were found in blood more often at tumor resection than at routine follow-up.

Reading the label with the study, this specimen's time point is: sample taken at primary tumor resection. The donors were around 69 patients from the lung TRACERx cohort who had early-stage, untreated non-small cell lung cancer. TCR sequencing used whole RNA extracted from tumor and nontumor lung tissue, or from cryopreserved PBMC samples, without cell sorting. Only patients with enough RNA available from two or more tumor regions were chosen for TCR sequencing. Of note for this clonotype: Its antigen is not yet known. No base quality information exists; no much larger clone differs at one position.

The receptor library was made with 5' RACE. Instrument on record: NextSeq 500. The TCR library protocol attached a unique molecular identifier to each TCR cDNA molecule to allow correction of PCR and sequencing errors. Per the original workflow: Decombinator tools were used for TCR identification, UMI-based error correction and CDR3 extraction. Expanded TCRs were defined as those above a frequency of 2 per 1,000, corresponding to the top 1% of the tumor frequency distribution. Each repertoire was subsampled 100 times to 5,000 TCRs, after which Renyi diversity was computed with the R vegan package. CDR3 similarity networks were constructed using string-kernel similarity of amino acid triplets, with links drawn between CDR3s whose pairwise similarity was above 0.82. Using fastp at Q25 and MiXCR, TCRdb reprocessed the public reads and kept productive beta chains. Here each entry gathers all rows of one CDR3 protein and keeps the most common genes and DNA. The V and J calls and clone size are TCRdb's, not the authors'. The sample table shows about 44,000 distinct CDR3 sequences, and roughly 15% are seen once. The ten largest clones represent 50% to 70% of the sample.

This sample comprised PBMCs, obtained at surgery. This sequence was found in a male donor with early-stage non-small cell lung cancer.

The DNA sequence follows: TGTGCCAGCAGCTATCTCTGGGAGGGAACTGAAGCTTTCTTT. It is translated as CASSYLWEGTEAFF. The rearranged chain carries TRBV7-9 and TRBJ1-1; too little of a D gene remains to name it. Including the terminal cysteine and phenylalanine, the CDR3 comprises 14 residues. Just the 42-base CDR3 DNA is kept, in frame starting at base 1. From a lookup of the germline V gene (reference sequence), CDR1 and CDR2 are SEHNR and FQNEAQ. V is shortened by 4 bases, J by 5 bases, and the region joining them spans 14 bases.